The 21 T cell receptor beta chains below were found in one sample sequenced in a study of blood T cell repertoires in COVID-19. TCRdb's table, derived via immunoSEQ multiplex PCR, lists solely in-frame clones and lacks some. The sample has about 440,000 clones, about 89% seen once. Sequencing input: peripheral blood. These receptors originate from a woman in her twenties or thirties with acute or convalescent COVID-19.

The CDR3 protein is CASSDRVSGANVLTF. DNA of the CDR3: TGTGCCAGCAGTGACAGGGTCTCTGGGGCCAACGTCCTGACTTTC. The chain has TRBV6-1 and TRBJ2-6, with D possibly matching TRBD1 (5 bases). The CDR3 consists of 15 residues. V lost 3 bases to trimming and J lost 0 bases, with 6 bases between them. CDR1 is MNHNS and CDR2 is SASEGT in the germline V gene.

CDR3 coding DNA: TGTGCCAGCAGCCCTACAGGGACAGGGGGCTACACCTTC. As protein: CASSPTGTGGYTF. This rearrangement joins TRBV7-8 to TRBJ1-2, with TRBD1 identical over 9 bases. This CDR3 is built from 13 residues. The germline V gene encodes CDR1 SGHVS and CDR2 FQNEAQ. V dropped 5 bases and J dropped 8; count of bases not matched to a gene: 6.

The chain combines TRBV10-2 with TRBJ2-3, with 7 nucleotides matching TRBD1. Per germline, CDR1 WSHSY and CDR2 SAAADI. V shed 5 bases and J 2 bases; nucleotides not matched to a gene: 1. The CDR3 sequence is 13 residues long. The CDR3 DNA sequence: TGCGCCAGCAGTACAGGGGACACAGATACGCAGTATTTT. The encoded protein is CASSTGDTDTQYF.

In regard to this clone: Other DNA sequences in this sample translate to the same CDR3. This rearrangement joins TRBV11-2 to TRBJ2-3; TRBD2 might be the D (6 bases). The V end lost 3 bases, the J end lost 0 bases, and 10 bases lay between the germline ends. The CDR3 totals 15 residues. In germline, CDR1 is SGHAT, CDR2 FQNNGV. The CDR3 region is CASSFRGLSTDTQYF. Written as DNA, the CDR3 is TGTGCCAGCAGCTTCCGGGGACTCAGCACAGATACGCAGTATTTT.

The V and J genes are TRBV28 and TRBJ1-6; a possible D gene is TRBD1 (5 bases). Per the germline V gene, CDR1 is MDHEN and CDR2 is SYDVKM. The V and J ends lost 3 bases and 7 bases respectively, with 13 bases between them. This CDR3 region has 15 residues. CDR3 in DNA: TGTGCCAGCAGTTTTGTGGGGCAGGTAAATTCACCCCTCCACTTT. This codes for CASSFVGQVNSPLHF.

This chain uses TRBV30 with TRBJ1-1; TRBD1 matches at 7 bases. With V trimmed by 0 bases and J by 8 bases, 0 bases remained unmatched. CDR1 is GTSNPN and CDR2 is SVGIG in the germline V gene (reference sequence). The CDR3 has 11 residues. The CDR3 is CAWSVDREAFF. CDR3 DNA: TGTGCCTGGAGTGTGGACAGGGAAGCTTTCTTT.

This chain joins TRBV5-6 and TRBJ2-2, with unresolved D. Deletions cut 3 bases from V and 8 bases from J, with 5 bases between. The germline CDR1 and CDR2 sequences are SGHDT and YYEEEE. The CDR3 sequence is 11 residues long. The CDR3 DNA sequence: TGTGCCAGCAGCTGGGCGGGGGAGCTGTTTTTT. Its protein product is CASSWAGELFF.

V gene TRBV27 combines with J gene TRBJ1-4; no clear D gene. This CDR3 spans 14 amino acids. Per the germline V gene, CDR1 is MNHEY and CDR2 is SMNVEV (reference sequence). V was cut by 5 bases and J by 4 bases, with 11 bases left in between. The CDR3 DNA reads TGTGCCAGCAGTCCGACATCCTATAATGAAAAACTGTTTTTT. This codes for CASSPTSYNEKLFF. Based on the CDR3 plus reference TRBV27 and TRBJ1-4, the full variable domain is EAQVTQNPRYLITVTGKKLTVTCSQNMNHEYMSWYRQDPGLGLRQIYYSMNVEVTDKGDVPEGYKVSRKEKRNFPLILESPSPNQTSLYFCASSPTSYNEKLFFGSGTQLSVL.

The CDR3 sequence: CASRVGQGNIQYF. CDR3 nucleotides: TGTGCCAGCAGAGTGGGACAGGGAAACATTCAGTACTTC. The V and J genes are TRBV28 and TRBJ2-4, with TRBD1 identical over 9 bases. The CDR3 covers 13 residues. CDR1 MDHEN and CDR2 SYDVKM come from the germline V gene. After removal of 6 bases from V and 6 bases from J, the junction contained 3 bases not matched to a gene. Using reference TRBV28 and TRBJ2-4 for the parts outside the CDR3, the full variable domain is DVKVTQSSRYLVKRTGEKVFLECVQDMDHENMFWYRQDPGLGLRLIYFSYDVKMKEKGDIPEGYSVSREKKERFSLILESASTNQTSMYLCASRVGQGNIQYFGAGTRLSVL.

This chain joins TRBV30 and TRBJ1-2; 7 bases match TRBD1. The germline V gene encodes CDR1 GTSNPN and CDR2 SVGIG (reference sequence). This CDR3 region has 13 residues. V shed 3 bases, J shed 0 bases, and the junction held 1 base outside the gene matches. CDR3 sequence reads: CAWRGQTNYGYTF. As DNA, the CDR3 is TGTGCCTGGAGGGGACAGACTAACTATGGCTACACCTTC.

V is TRBV18 and J is TRBJ2-3, with a tentative D call TRBD1 (5 bases). CDR3 length equals 17 residues. In germline, CDR1 is KGHSH, CDR2 LQKENI. The V gene lost 0 bases and the J gene lost 2 bases, with 15 bases spanning the gap. CDR3 in amino acids: CASSPPGRSLITDTQYF. Here the CDR3 DNA reads TGTGCCAGCTCACCACCGGGGCGGAGCCTTATCACAGATACGCAGTATTTT.

The V gene is TRBV6-5, the J gene TRBJ1-4, with D uncertain. Trimming cost V 0 bases and J 8 bases, with 10 bases left between them. The CDR3 is 14 amino acids. Germline CDR1 is MNHEY and CDR2 is SVGAGI. CDR3 sequence reads: CASSYSGPREKLFF. CDR3 bases: TGTGCCAGCAGTTACTCCGGTCCCCGCGAAAAACTGTTTTTT.

The chain links TRBV5-1 to TRBJ2-2, with D unclear. The CDR3 is 15 amino acids. V gave up 1 base and J gave up 3 bases, with 10 bases separating them. Germline CDR1 reads SGHRS; CDR2 reads YFSETQ. The CDR3 reads CASSLSLSDTGELFF. In nucleotides, the CDR3 is TGCGCCAGCAGCTTGTCACTTAGTGACACCGGGGAGCTGTTTTTT.

V is TRBV19 and J is TRBJ2-3; 16 bases are a match to TRBD2. J gave up 2 bases and V 5 bases, and 4 bases lay outside the gene matches. Germline V gene sequence: CDR1 LNHDA, CDR2 SQIVND (reference sequence). The CDR3 contains 17 residues. Here the CDR3 DNA reads TGTGCCAGTAGTGGGACTAGCGGGGGGGAATACACAGATACGCAGTATTTT. It codes for CASSGTSGGEYTDTQYF.

The chain employs TRBV24-1 and TRBJ2-3, with 7 bases lining up with TRBD1. The ends lost 3 bases at V and 1 base at J; junction bases unmatched: 9. This CDR3 comprises 17 residues. Per germline, CDR1 KGHDR and CDR2 SFDVKD. The CDR3 region has the DNA TGTGCCACCAGTGATGACACAGGGGATTTCGGCACAGATACGCAGTATTTT. It specifies CATSDDTGDFGTDTQYF.

V is TRBV2 and J is TRBJ2-5, with D possibly TRBD2 on 6 matching bases. Germline V gives CDR1 SNHLY, CDR2 FYNNEI. Between the trimmed V and J ends, which lost 6 bases and 5 bases, there was a span of 19 bases. The CDR3 is 15 amino acids. CDR3 protein: CASSPSGVAGETQYF. The CDR3 region has the DNA TGTGCCAGCAGCCCTTCGGGAGTAGCAGGGGAGACCCAGTACTTC.

The rearrangement uses TRBV7-3 and TRBJ2-1; the match to TRBD2 covers 13 bases. With V trimmed by 0 bases and J by 8 bases, 10 bases remained unmatched. The CDR3 totals 18 residues. Per germline, CDR1 SGHTA and CDR2 FQGTGA. The CDR3: CASSLTSRLAGGRDEQFF. In DNA, the CDR3 is TGTGCCAGCAGCTTAACGTCCCGACTAGCGGGGGGCCGTGATGAGCAGTTCTTC.

CDR3 coding DNA: TGTGCCAGCAGCGGGACAGGGGCTAATGAAAAACTGTTTTTT. It is translated as CASSGTGANEKLFF. The genes are TRBV2 and TRBJ1-4; 10 bases are a match to TRBD1. V shed 6 bases and J 3 bases; nucleotides not matched to a gene: 1. This CDR3 region has 14 residues. From germline, CDR1 is SNHLY and CDR2 FYNNEI. Using reference TRBV2 and TRBJ1-4 for the parts outside the CDR3, the full variable domain is EPEVTQTPSHQVTQMGQEVILRCVPISNHLYFYWYRQILGQKVEFLVSFYNNEISEKSEIFDDQFSVERPDGSNFTLKIRSTKLEDSAMYFCASSGTGANEKLFFGSGTQLSVL.

This rearrangement joins TRBV7-6 to TRBJ2-3; perhaps TRBD1 as D (6 bases). The ends were cut back, 0 bases at V and 3 bases at J, with 7 bases in the middle. The CDR3 is 14 residues long. Germline CDR1 is SGHVS and CDR2 is FNYEAQ. Here the CDR3 DNA reads TGTGCCAGCAGCTTAGCCGGACAGACAGATACGCAGTATTTT. Translation gives CASSLAGQTDTQYF.

The genes are TRBV5-6 and TRBJ2-1; perhaps TRBD1 as D (5 bases). V was pared by 4 bases and J by 4 bases, with 12 bases between. The CDR3 is 14 residues long. CDR1 and CDR2 (germline): SGHDT, YYEEEE. For the CDR3, the DNA is TGTGCCAGCAGCCAGGGCCCCTCTTACAATGAGCAGTTCTTC. Translated: CASSQGPSYNEQFF.

The chain uses TRBV5-1 and TRBJ2-5, with D possibly TRBD2 on 6 matching bases. The germline CDR1 and CDR2 sequences are SGHRS and YFSETQ. The V gene lost 6 bases and the J gene lost 5 bases, with 11 bases spanning the gap. The CDR3 is 12 amino acids. The CDR3 is CASTSGGETQYF. Written as DNA, the CDR3 is TGCGCCAGCACCTCAGGAGGGGAGACCCAGTACTTC.